The present TCR beta chain was sequenced within a study of blood T cell repertoires in COVID-19. In the study overall: Donors in the United States, Italy and Spain gave samples during acute or convalescent COVID-19. The cDNA or gDNA used as material had been derived from T cells, B-cell-depleted T cells, or PBMCs.

Per the authors' pipeline: Researchers report that nucleated cell counts were estimated from reference gene primer amplification. Repertoires were generated with immunoSEQ multiplex PCR, while TCRdb's copy carries only in-frame clones and drops some. That table gives V, J and clone size, and the DNA gave D and trimming. The sample records fewer than 250,000 clones, 80% to 90% being singletons. Participants were placed into cohorts based on the clinical history they reported. The CDR3 has 16 amino acids. The V segment lost 5 bases and the J segment 6 bases; nucleotides outside the gene matches: 9. Germline CDR1 is SEHNR and CDR2 is FQNEAQ (reference sequence).

This TCR came from a middle-aged woman with acute COVID-19. The rearrangement uses TRBV7-9 and TRBJ1-5; 11 nucleotides line up with TRBD1. Sequencing used PBMCs or T cells enriched from blood (not recorded which). Here the CDR3 reads CASSPWDRGASQPQHF. CDR3 DNA sequence: TGTGCCAGCAGCCCTTGGGACAGGGGGGCCAGTCAGCCCCAGCATTTT.